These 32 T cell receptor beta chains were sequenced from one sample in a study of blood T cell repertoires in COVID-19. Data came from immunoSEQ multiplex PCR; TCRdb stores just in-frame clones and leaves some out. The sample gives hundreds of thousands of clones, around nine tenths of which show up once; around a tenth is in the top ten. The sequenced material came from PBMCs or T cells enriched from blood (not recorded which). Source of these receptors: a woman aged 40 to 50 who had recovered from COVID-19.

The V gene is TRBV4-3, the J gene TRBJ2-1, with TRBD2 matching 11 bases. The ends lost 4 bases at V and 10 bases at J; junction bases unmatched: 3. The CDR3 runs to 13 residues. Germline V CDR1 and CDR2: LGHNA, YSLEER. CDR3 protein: CASSLRTSGEQFF. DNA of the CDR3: TGCGCCAGCAGCCTGAGGACTAGCGGGGAGCAGTTCTTC.

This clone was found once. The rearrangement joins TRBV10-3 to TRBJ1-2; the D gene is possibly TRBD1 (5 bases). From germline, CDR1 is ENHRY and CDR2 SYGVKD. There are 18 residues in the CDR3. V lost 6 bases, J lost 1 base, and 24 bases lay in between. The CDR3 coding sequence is TGTGCCATCAGGGACAACGGGCCCAGGGCCTACGGTAACTATGGCTACACCTTC. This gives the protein CAIRDNGPRAYGNYGYTF.

The CDR3 DNA is TGTGCCTGGAGTCCGACAGGGGCCAAGGCCCAGTACTTC. Protein: CAWSPTGAKAQYF. The V and J genes are TRBV30 and TRBJ2-5, with 8 bases identical to TRBD1. Trimming at V came to 2 bases and at J to 9 bases, leaving 8 bases not matched to a gene. This CDR3 spans 13 amino acids. Germline V gene lookup returns CDR1 GTSNPN and CDR2 SVGIG (reference sequence).

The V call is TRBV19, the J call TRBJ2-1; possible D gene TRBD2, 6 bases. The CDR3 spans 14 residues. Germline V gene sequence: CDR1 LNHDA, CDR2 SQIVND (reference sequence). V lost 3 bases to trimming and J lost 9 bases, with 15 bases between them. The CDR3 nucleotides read TGTGCCAGTAGTATGCAGGAGGGATTAGGTGAGCAGTTCTTC. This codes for CASSMQEGLGEQFF. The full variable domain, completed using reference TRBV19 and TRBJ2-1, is DGGITQSPKYLFRKEGQNVTLSCEQNLNHDAMYWYRQDPGQGLRLIYYSQIVNDFQKGDIAEGYSVSREKKESFPLTVTSAQKNPTAFYLCASSMQEGLGEQFFGPGTRLTVL.

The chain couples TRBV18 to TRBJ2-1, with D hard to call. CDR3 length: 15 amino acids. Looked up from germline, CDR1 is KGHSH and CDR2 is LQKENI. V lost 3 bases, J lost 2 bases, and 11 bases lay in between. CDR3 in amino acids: CASSPIVVPYNEQFF. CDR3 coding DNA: TGTGCCAGCTCACCGATAGTAGTGCCCTACAATGAGCAGTTCTTC.

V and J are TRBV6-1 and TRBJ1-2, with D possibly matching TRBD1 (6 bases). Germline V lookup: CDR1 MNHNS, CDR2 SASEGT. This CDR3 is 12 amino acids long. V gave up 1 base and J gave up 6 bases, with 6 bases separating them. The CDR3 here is CASSEGGHGYTF. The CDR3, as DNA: TGTGCCAGCAGTGAAGGGGGGCATGGCTACACCTTC.

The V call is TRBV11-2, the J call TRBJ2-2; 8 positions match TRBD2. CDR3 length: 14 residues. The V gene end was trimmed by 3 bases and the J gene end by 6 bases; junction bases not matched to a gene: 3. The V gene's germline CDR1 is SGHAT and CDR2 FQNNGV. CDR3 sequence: CASSFRGLAGELFF. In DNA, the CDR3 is TGTGCCAGCAGCTTCAGGGGACTAGCCGGGGAGCTGTTTTTT.

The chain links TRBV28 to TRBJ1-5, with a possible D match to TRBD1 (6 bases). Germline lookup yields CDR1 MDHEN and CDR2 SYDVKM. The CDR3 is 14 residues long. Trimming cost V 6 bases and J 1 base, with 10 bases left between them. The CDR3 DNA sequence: TGTGCCAGCAGCCGTGACAGGAGCAATCAGCCCCAGCATTTT. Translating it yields CASSRDRSNQPQHF.

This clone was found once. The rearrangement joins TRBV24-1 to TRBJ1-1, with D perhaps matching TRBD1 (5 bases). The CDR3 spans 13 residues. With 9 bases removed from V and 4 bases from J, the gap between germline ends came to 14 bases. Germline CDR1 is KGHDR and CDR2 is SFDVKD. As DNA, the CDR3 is TGTGCCACCGAGGCAGCGGGGACCACTGAAGCTTTCTTT. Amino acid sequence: CATEAAGTTEAFF.

The CDR3 reads CASSFLAGDVGELFF. The CDR3 coding sequence is TGTGCCAGCAGCTTTCTAGCGGGAGATGTCGGGGAGCTGTTTTTT. This chain connects TRBV11-1 to TRBJ2-2; 10 nucleotides match TRBD2. Germline V gene lookup returns CDR1 SGHAT and CDR2 FQDESV (reference sequence). The V gene end was trimmed by 3 bases and the J gene end by 7 bases; junction bases not matched to a gene: 5. The CDR3 totals 15 residues.

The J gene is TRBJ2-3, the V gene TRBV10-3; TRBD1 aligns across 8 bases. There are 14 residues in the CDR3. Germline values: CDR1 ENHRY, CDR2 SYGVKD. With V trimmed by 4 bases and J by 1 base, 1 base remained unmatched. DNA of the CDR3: TGTGCCATCAGTGCGGGACAGGGCACAGATACGCAGTATTTT. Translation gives CAISAGQGTDTQYF.

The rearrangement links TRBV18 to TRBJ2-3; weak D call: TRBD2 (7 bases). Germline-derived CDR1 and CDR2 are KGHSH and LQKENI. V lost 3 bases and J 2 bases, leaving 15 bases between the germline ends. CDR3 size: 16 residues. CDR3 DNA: TGTGCCAGCTCACCTCCGGCGGGGGCGTTCACAGATACGCAGTATTTT. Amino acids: CASSPPAGAFTDTQYF.

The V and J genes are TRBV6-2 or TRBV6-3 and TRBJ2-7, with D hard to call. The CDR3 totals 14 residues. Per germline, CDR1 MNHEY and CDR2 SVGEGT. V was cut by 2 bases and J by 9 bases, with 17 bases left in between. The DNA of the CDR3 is TGTGCCAGCAGTTACGCTCCGGCGGCTATAGGGCAGTACTTC. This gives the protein CASSYAPAAIGQYF.

For the CDR3, the DNA is TGTGCCACCAGTGATGGACAGGGCGTGCAGCCCCAGCATTTT. Its translation is CATSDGQGVQPQHF. This chain links TRBV24-1 with TRBJ1-5, with 8 positions matching TRBD1. The CDR3 is 14 residues long. Trimming cost V 3 bases and J 7 bases; bases outside gene matches: 4. Germline V gene sequence: CDR1 KGHDR, CDR2 SFDVKD.

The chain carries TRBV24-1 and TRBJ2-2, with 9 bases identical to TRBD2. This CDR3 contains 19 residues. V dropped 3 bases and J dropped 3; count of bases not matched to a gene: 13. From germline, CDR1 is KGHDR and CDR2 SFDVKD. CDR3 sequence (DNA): TGTGCCACCAGTGATCCGGTTGGTAGCGGGAGTTGGGACACCGGGGAGCTGTTTTTT. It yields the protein CATSDPVGSGSWDTGELFF.

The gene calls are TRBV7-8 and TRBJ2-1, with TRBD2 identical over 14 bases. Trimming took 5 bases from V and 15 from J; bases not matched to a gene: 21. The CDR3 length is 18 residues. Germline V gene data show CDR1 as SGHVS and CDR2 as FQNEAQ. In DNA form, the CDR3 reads TGTGCCAGCAGCCCGACCCATCCGGGACTAGCGGGGGCCTCCTCGGGGTTCTTC. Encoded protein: CASSPTHPGLAGASSGFF.

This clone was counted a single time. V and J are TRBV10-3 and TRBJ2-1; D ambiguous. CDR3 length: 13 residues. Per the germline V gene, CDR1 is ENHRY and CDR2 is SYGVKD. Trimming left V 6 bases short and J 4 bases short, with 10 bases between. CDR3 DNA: TGTGCCATCAGGGCGGCGGCTTACAATGAGCAGTTCTTC. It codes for CAIRAAAYNEQFF.

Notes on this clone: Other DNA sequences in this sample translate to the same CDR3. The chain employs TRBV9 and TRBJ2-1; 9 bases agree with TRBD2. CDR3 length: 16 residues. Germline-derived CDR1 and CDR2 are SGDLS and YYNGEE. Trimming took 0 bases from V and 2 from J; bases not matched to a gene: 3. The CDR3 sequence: CASSVAVAGAYNEQFF. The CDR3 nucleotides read TGTGCCAGCAGCGTAGCAGTAGCGGGGGCCTACAATGAGCAGTTCTTC.

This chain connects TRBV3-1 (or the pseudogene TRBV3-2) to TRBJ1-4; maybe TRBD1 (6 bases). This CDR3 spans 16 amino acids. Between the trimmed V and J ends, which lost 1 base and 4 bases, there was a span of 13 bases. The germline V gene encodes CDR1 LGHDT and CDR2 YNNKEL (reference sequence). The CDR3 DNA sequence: TGTGCCAGCAGCCAAGGGGGACACGTACTTAATGAAAAACTGTTTTTT. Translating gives CASSQGGHVLNEKLFF.

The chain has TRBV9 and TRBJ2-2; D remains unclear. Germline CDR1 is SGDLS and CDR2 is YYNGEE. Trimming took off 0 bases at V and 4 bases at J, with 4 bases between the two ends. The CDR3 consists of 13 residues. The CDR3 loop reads CASSVAVTGELFF. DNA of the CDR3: TGTGCCAGCAGCGTAGCGGTCACCGGGGAGCTGTTTTTT. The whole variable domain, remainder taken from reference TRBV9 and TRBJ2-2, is DSGVTQTPKHLITATGQRVTLRCSPRSGDLSVYWYQQSLDQGLQFLIQYYNGEERAKGNILERFSAQQFPDLHSELNLSSLELGDSALYFCASSVAVTGELFFGEGSRLTVL.

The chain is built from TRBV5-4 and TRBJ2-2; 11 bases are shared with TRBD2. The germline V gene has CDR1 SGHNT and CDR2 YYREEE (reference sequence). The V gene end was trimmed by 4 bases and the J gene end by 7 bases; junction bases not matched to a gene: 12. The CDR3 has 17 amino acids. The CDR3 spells CASSQSVGLAGGGELFF. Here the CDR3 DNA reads TGTGCCAGCAGCCAAAGTGTAGGACTAGCGGGTGGCGGGGAGCTGTTTTTT.

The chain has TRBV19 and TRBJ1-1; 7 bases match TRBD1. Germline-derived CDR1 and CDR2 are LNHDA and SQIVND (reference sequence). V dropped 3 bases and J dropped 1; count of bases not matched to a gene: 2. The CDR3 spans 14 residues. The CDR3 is CASSMGTANTEAFF. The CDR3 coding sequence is TGTGCCAGTAGTATGGGGACAGCGAACACTGAAGCTTTCTTT. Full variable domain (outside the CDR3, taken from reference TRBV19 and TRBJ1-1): DGGITQSPKYLFRKEGQNVTLSCEQNLNHDAMYWYRQDPGQGLRLIYYSQIVNDFQKGDIAEGYSVSREKKESFPLTVTSAQKNPTAFYLCASSMGTANTEAFFGQGTRLTVV.

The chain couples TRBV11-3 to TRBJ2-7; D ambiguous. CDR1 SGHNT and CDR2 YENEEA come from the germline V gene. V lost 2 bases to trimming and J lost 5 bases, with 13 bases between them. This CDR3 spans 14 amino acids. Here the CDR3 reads CASSLNRLGHEQYF. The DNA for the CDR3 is TGTGCCAGCAGCTTAAACCGTCTGGGCCACGAGCAGTACTTC.

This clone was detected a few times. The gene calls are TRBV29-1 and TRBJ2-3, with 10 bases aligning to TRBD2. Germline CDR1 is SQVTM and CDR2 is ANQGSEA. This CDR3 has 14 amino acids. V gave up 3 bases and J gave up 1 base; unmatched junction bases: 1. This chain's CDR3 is CSVEGTSGTDTQYF. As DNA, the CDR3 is TGCAGCGTTGAGGGGACTAGCGGCACAGATACGCAGTATTTT.

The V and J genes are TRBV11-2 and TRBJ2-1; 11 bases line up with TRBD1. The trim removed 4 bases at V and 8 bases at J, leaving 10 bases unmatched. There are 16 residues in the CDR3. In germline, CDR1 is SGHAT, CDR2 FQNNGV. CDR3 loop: CASSSGAGTGGHEQFF. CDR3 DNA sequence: TGTGCCAGCAGCTCAGGAGCCGGGACAGGGGGACATGAGCAGTTCTTC. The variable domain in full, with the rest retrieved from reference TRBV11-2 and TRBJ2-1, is EAGVAQSPRYKIIEKRQSVAFWCNPISGHATLYWYQQILGQGPKLLIQFQNNGVVDDSQLPKDRFSAERLKGVDSTLKIQPAKLEDSAVYLCASSSGAGTGGHEQFFGPGTRLTVL.

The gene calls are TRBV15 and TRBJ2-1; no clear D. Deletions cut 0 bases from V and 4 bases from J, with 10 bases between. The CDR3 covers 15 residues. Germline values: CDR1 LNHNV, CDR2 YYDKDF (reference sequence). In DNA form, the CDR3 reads TGTGCCACCAGCAGAGATACTCCGCCTTACAATGAGCAGTTCTTC. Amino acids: CATSRDTPPYNEQFF. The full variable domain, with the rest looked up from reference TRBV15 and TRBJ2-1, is DAMVIQNPRYQVTQFGKPVTLSCSQTLNHNVMYWYQQKSSQAPKLLFHYYDKDFNNEADTPDNFQSRRPNTSFCFLDIRSPGLGDTAMYLCATSRDTPPYNEQFFGPGTRLTVL.

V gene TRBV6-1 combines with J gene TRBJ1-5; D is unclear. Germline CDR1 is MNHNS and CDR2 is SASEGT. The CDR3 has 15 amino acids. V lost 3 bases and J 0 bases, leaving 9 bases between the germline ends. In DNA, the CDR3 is TGTGCCAGCAGTGATTACTGGTCTAGCAATCAGCCCCAGCATTTT. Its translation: CASSDYWSSNQPQHF.

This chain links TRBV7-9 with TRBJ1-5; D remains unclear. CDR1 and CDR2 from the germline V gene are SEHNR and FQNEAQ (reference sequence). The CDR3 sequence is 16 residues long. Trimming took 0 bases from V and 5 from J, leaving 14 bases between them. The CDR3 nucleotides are TGTGCCAGCAGCTTAGCCGTGGGTTACGGGGATCAGCCCCAGCATTTT. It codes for CASSLAVGYGDQPQHF.

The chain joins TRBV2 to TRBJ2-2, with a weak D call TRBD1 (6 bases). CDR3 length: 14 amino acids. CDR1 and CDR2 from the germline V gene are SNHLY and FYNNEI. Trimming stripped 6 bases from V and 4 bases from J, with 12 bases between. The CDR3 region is CASRTGQSTGELFF. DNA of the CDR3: TGTGCCAGCAGGACGGGACAAAGCACCGGGGAGCTGTTTTTT.

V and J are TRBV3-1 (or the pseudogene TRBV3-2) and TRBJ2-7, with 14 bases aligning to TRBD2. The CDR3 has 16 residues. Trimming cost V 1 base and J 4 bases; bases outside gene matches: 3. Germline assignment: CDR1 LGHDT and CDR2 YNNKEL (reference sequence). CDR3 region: CASSQGLAGGVYEQYF. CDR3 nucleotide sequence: TGTGCCAGCAGCCAAGGACTAGCGGGGGGGGTATACGAGCAGTACTTC.

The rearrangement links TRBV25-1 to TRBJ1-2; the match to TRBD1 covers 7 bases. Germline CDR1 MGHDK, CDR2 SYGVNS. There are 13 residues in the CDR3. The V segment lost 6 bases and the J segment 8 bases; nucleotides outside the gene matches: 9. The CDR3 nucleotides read TGTGCCAGCAGAGAACAGGGGACGGACGGCTACACCTTC. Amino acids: CASREQGTDGYTF.

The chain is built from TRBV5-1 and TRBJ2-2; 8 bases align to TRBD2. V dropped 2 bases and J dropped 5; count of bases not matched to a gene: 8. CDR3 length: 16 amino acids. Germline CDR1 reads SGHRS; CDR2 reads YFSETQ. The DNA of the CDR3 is TGCGCCAGCAGCTTCGACAGCGGGGGCGGGACCGGGGAGCTGTTTTTT. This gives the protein CASSFDSGGGTGELFF.